This TCR beta chain emerged from a study of CD8+ T cells in alopecia areata. Extraction and reverse transcription of RNA yielded cDNA as the sequencing template. Assay used: immunoSEQ multiplex PCR; TCRdb lists only in-frame clones, some missing. The table shows about 140,000 clones, with around 54% occurring only once. Germline CDR1 MDHEN, CDR2 SYDVKM. CDR3 length equals 15 residues. J lost 6 bases, V lost 3 bases, and 8 bases had no gene match. The chain joins TRBV28 to TRBJ1-5; 7 nucleotides agree with TRBD1. The sequenced material came from CD4+ T cells sorted from blood. This receptor was taken from a human donor in good health. The CDR3 DNA follows: TGTGCCAGCAGTTTGACCCGACAGGGAGGTCAGCCCCAGCATTTT. Amino acids: CASSLTRQGGQPQHF.